These 31 T cell receptor beta chains originate from one sample sequenced in a study of shared clonotypes between healthy human individuals. Sequencing was performed with immunoSEQ multiplex PCR; in TCRdb, only in-frame clones are kept and a portion is missing. The table has over 2 million clones, roughly 95% seen once. CD8 cells classed as naive were CD45RO-negative and positively selected for CCR7, excluding terminally differentiated effector memory CD45RA+ cells. Sequencing input: naive CD8+ T cells sorted from blood. The receptors derive from a man aged 18 to 29 in good health.

V and J are TRBV6-6 and TRBJ2-7; D may match TRBD1 or TRBD2 (7 bases each). This CDR3 has 14 residues. Germline lookup yields CDR1 MNHNY and CDR2 SVGAGI (reference sequence). V shed 10 bases and J shed 6 bases, with 22 bases lying between them. The CDR3 DNA is TGTGCCATCGACCAGGGGGGGGGTCCCGGCGAGCAGTACTTC. It specifies CAIDQGGGPGEQYF.

The chain links TRBV6-6 to TRBJ2-2; TRBD1 matches 7 bases. CDR1 MNHNY and CDR2 SVGAGI come from the germline V gene (reference sequence). With V trimmed by 6 bases and J by 3 bases, 7 bases remained unmatched. The CDR3 contains 15 residues. CDR3 protein: CASSPTGSYTGELFF. The CDR3 DNA follows: TGTGCCAGCAGCCCGACAGGGTCCTACACCGGGGAGCTGTTTTTT.

The rearrangement joins TRBV27 to TRBJ2-5; the D gene could be TRBD1 or TRBD2 (5 bases each). The CDR3 totals 13 residues. V was pared by 5 bases and J by 5 bases, with 12 bases between. Germline CDR1 is MNHEY and CDR2 is SMNVEV (reference sequence). This chain's CDR3 is CASSPNRGETQYF. The CDR3 DNA is TGTGCCAGCAGTCCGAACCGGGGCGAGACCCAGTACTTC.

The chain employs TRBV7-6 and TRBJ2-7; tentatively, D is TRBD1 (5 bases). This CDR3 has 15 residues. Germline V gene sequence: CDR1 SGHVS, CDR2 FNYEAQ. V was clipped by 0 bases and J by 5 bases, with 14 bases between them. CDR3 loop: CASSLAGALPHEQYF. The CDR3, as DNA: TGTGCCAGCAGCTTAGCAGGGGCCCTCCCCCACGAGCAGTACTTC.

A remark on this clone: Other nucleotide sequences in the sample specify the same CDR3. V is TRBV7-2 and J is TRBJ2-7, with 8 nucleotides matching TRBD2. CDR3 length equals 13 residues. The V segment lost 4 bases and the J segment 4 bases; nucleotides outside the gene matches: 3. CDR1 and CDR2 from the germline V gene are SGHTA and FQGNSA. The CDR3 is CASSSPGGYEQYF. In nucleotides, the CDR3 is TGTGCCAGCAGCTCGCCGGGGGGGTACGAGCAGTACTTC.

In regard to this clone: At the DNA level, this CDR3 is encoded by other sequences in the same sample as well. J is TRBJ2-7 and V is TRBV9; D is uncertain. V was clipped by 0 bases and J by 0 bases, with 10 bases between them. The germline V gene encodes CDR1 SGDLS and CDR2 YYNGEE. The CDR3 covers 15 residues. The CDR3 is CASSVATGLSYEQYF. In DNA form, the CDR3 reads TGTGCCAGCAGCGTAGCTACTGGGCTCTCCTACGAGCAGTACTTC.

This clone came up a few times. J is TRBJ2-3 and V is TRBV19; no reliable D call. Germline V gene lookup returns CDR1 LNHDA and CDR2 SQIVND (reference sequence). The CDR3 loop spans 14 amino acids. Trimming pared 0 bases from V and 1 base from J, leaving 5 bases between. CDR3 in DNA: TGTGCCAGTAGTATAGATATGGGCACAGATACGCAGTATTTT. Translating gives CASSIDMGTDTQYF.

The chain carries TRBV28 and TRBJ1-6, with 9 positions matching TRBD1. V was pared by 6 bases and J by 10 bases, with 10 bases of the junction left unmatched. The length of the CDR3 is 15 residues. The germline CDR1 and CDR2 sequences are MDHEN and SYDVKM. The CDR3 loop is CASSCRTGGNSPLHF. The CDR3 DNA reads TGTGCCAGCAGCTGTCGCACAGGGGGCAACTCACCCCTCCACTTT.

This chain connects TRBV18 to TRBJ2-4, with D possibly being TRBD2 (7 bases). Germline CDR1 and CDR2: KGHSH and LQKENI. The V end was cut by 4 bases, the J end by 6 bases, with 13 bases between. The CDR3 is 14 amino acids. This chain's CDR3 is CASSRGGPGNIQYF. The CDR3 nucleotides read TGTGCCAGCTCACGGGGGGGCCCGGGAAACATTCAGTACTTC.

This rearrangement joins TRBV5-4 to TRBJ2-1; 12 bases match TRBD2. Germline CDR1 is SGHNT and CDR2 is YYREEE (reference sequence). V shed 2 bases and J 5 bases; nucleotides not matched to a gene: 5. CDR3 length: 16 amino acids. The CDR3 reads CASSLLAGGAHNEQFF. The CDR3 DNA reads TGTGCCAGCAGCTTACTAGCGGGAGGAGCCCACAATGAGCAGTTCTTC.

The rearrangement links TRBV5-1 to TRBJ2-7; TRBD2 agrees at 9 bases. Losses at the gene ends were 3 bases for V and 3 bases for J; bases not matched to a gene: 13. The CDR3 sequence is 17 residues long. Germline lookup yields CDR1 SGHRS and CDR2 YFSETQ. The CDR3: CASSWGRRGGRDYEQYF. The DNA of the CDR3 is TGCGCCAGCAGCTGGGGAAGAAGGGGCGGGAGGGACTACGAGCAGTACTTC. Filled out from reference TRBV5-1 and TRBJ2-7, the complete variable domain reads KAGVTQTPRYLIKTRGQQVTLSCSPISGHRSVSWYQQTPGQGLQFLFEYFSETQRNKGNFPGRFSGRQFSNSRSEMNVSTLELGDSALYLCASSWGRRGGRDYEQYFGPGTRLTVT.

The CDR3, as DNA: TGCGCCAGCAGCCAAGATAAACTAGCGGGGGGCAATGAGCAGTTCTTC. Protein: CASSQDKLAGGNEQFF. The gene calls are TRBV4-1 and TRBJ2-1; 12 positions match TRBD2. This CDR3 region has 16 residues. V shed 0 bases, J shed 6 bases, and the junction held 3 bases outside the gene matches. Germline CDR1 MGHRA, CDR2 YSYEKL.

The chain joins TRBV9 to TRBJ1-1; the D is unclear. The germline gives CDR1 SGDLS, CDR2 YYNGEE. Trimming stripped 4 bases from V and 0 bases from J, with 13 bases between. The CDR3 has 15 residues. CDR3 protein: CASSPTWVVNTEAFF. CDR3 nucleotide sequence: TGTGCCAGCAGCCCTACCTGGGTGGTGAACACTGAAGCTTTCTTT.

The chain couples TRBV2 to TRBJ1-2, with 7 bases matching TRBD1. V lost 5 bases and J lost 8; bases outside the gene matches: 8. Germline V gene lookup returns CDR1 SNHLY and CDR2 FYNNEI. The CDR3 has 13 residues. In DNA form, the CDR3 reads TGTGCCAGCAGTTTGGGAACAGGGGTAGGCTACACCTTC. Its protein product is CASSLGTGVGYTF.

The chain joins TRBV9 to TRBJ1-1, with D tentatively TRBD1 (5 bases). Trimming removed 4 bases at V and 6 bases at J, with 10 bases between. Germline V gene sequence: CDR1 SGDLS, CDR2 YYNGEE. CDR3 size: 12 residues. Here the CDR3 DNA reads TGTGCCAGCAGCTCCGGGGCCTCTGAAGCTTTCTTT. Translation: CASSSGASEAFF. Full variable domain (remainder filled in from reference TRBV9 and TRBJ1-1): DSGVTQTPKHLITATGQRVTLRCSPRSGDLSVYWYQQSLDQGLQFLIQYYNGEERAKGNILERFSAQQFPDLHSELNLSSLELGDSALYFCASSSGASEAFFGQGTRLTVV.

The J gene is TRBJ2-5, the V gene TRBV5-4, with D perhaps TRBD1 or TRBD2 (6 bases each). Germline CDR1 reads SGHNT; CDR2 reads YYREEE (reference sequence). The CDR3 extends over 13 amino acids. V lost 5 bases and J lost 4, with 12 bases in between. The CDR3 loop reads CASSSGAGETQYF. In DNA, the CDR3 is TGTGCCAGCAGTTCGGGGGCAGGAGAGACCCAGTACTTC.

The chain combines TRBV6-1 with TRBJ2-7, with 8 positions matching TRBD1. V lost 9 bases, J lost 4 bases, and 11 bases stayed unmatched. Germline CDR1 reads MNHNS; CDR2 reads SASEGT. The CDR3 loop spans 14 amino acids. CDR3 nucleotides: TGTGCCAGTGACTCGACAGGGGCCCTTTACGAGCAGTACTTC. Encoded protein: CASDSTGALYEQYF.

Written as DNA, the CDR3 is TGTGCCAGCAGCTTTTACGACCGGACAGACTACGAGCAGTACTTC. Translating gives CASSFYDRTDYEQYF. The rearrangement joins TRBV7-9 to TRBJ2-7, with D possibly being TRBD1 (6 bases). Looked up from germline, CDR1 is SEHNR and CDR2 is FQNEAQ (reference sequence). This CDR3 comprises 15 residues. The V gene lost 3 bases and the J gene lost 3 bases, with 15 bases spanning the gap.

This clone appeared a single time. V and J are TRBV5-6 and TRBJ1-2; 10 bases match TRBD1. The germline gives CDR1 SGHDT, CDR2 YYEEEE. This CDR3 contains 13 residues. The trim removed 3 bases at V and 10 bases at J, leaving 6 bases unmatched. DNA for the CDR3: TGTGCCAGCAGCTGGGACAGGGGAGATCTCTACACCTTC. It translates to CASSWDRGDLYTF.

The V gene is TRBV4-1, the J gene TRBJ2-1; 10 bases align to TRBD2. The CDR3 loop spans 14 amino acids. CDR1 is MGHRA, CDR2 YSYEKL, per germline. After removal of 7 bases from V and 8 bases from J, the junction contained 8 bases not matched to a gene. As DNA, the CDR3 is TGCGCCAGCATCTCTAGCGGGAGTCTCCATGAGCAGTTCTTC. As protein: CASISSGSLHEQFF.

This clone was found a few times. The genes are TRBV13 and TRBJ1-4; D unresolved. V was trimmed by 5 bases and J by 8 bases, leaving 9 bases between them. The CDR3 runs 12 residues. Germline V lookup: CDR1 PRHDT, CDR2 FYEKMQ (reference sequence). CDR3 sequence (DNA): TGTGCCAGCAGCAACCGTCCCGAAAAACTGTTTTTT. Translation gives CASSNRPEKLFF.

The rearrangement uses TRBV5-4 and TRBJ2-3; 8 bases align to TRBD2. In germline, CDR1 is SGHNT, CDR2 YYREEE (reference sequence). This CDR3 spans 15 amino acids. Trimming removed 2 bases from V and 6 bases from J; junction bases left unmatched: 8. In nucleotides, the CDR3 is TGTGCCAGCAGCTTACGTGCGGGGGGCTTGGATACGCAGTATTTT. As protein: CASSLRAGGLDTQYF.

Note on this clone: In the same sample, other DNA sequences code for this CDR3. The V gene is TRBV7-2, the J gene TRBJ1-5, with a possible D match to TRBD1 (6 bases). With 5 bases removed from V and 2 bases from J, the gap between germline ends came to 16 bases. Per germline, CDR1 SGHTA and CDR2 FQGNSA. The CDR3 totals 16 residues. CDR3 amino acids: CASSQPESGGNQPQHF. As DNA, the CDR3 is TGTGCCAGCAGCCAACCCGAATCAGGGGGCAATCAGCCCCAGCATTTT.

This chain joins TRBV6-1 and TRBJ2-1; D perhaps matches TRBD1 (6 bases). Trimming removed 4 bases from V and 3 bases from J, with 19 bases in between. The germline V gene has CDR1 MNHNS and CDR2 SASEGT. This CDR3 spans 17 amino acids. The CDR3 DNA reads as TGTGCCAGCAGTGTTCTAATACGGGACAACTTCTACAATGAGCAGTTCTTC. Translation: CASSVLIRDNFYNEQFF.

This clone was recorded once. The V call is TRBV7-2, the J call TRBJ2-7; 7 nucleotides align to TRBD2. CDR3 size: 15 residues. The V gene end was trimmed by 2 bases and the J gene end by 3 bases; junction bases not matched to a gene: 7. CDR1 and CDR2 (germline): SGHTA, FQGNSA. The CDR3 coding sequence is TGTGCCAGCAGCTTATACGGGACTATCGGCTACGAGCAGTACTTC. Amino acid sequence: CASSLYGTIGYEQYF. Based on the CDR3 plus reference TRBV7-2 and TRBJ2-7, the full variable domain is GAGVSQSPSNKVTEKGKDVELRCDPISGHTALYWYRQSLGQGLEFLIYFQGNSAPDKSGLPSDRFSAERTGGSVSTLTIQRTQQEDSAVYLCASSLYGTIGYEQYFGPGTRLTVT.

This clone was detected only once. The chain has TRBV7-9 and TRBJ2-3; D possibly corresponds to TRBD2 (6 bases). Trimming took 1 base from V and 1 from J, leaving 18 bases between them. The CDR3 extends over 18 amino acids. Germline V gene lookup returns CDR1 SEHNR and CDR2 FQNEAQ (reference sequence). CDR3 residues: CASSLDGRGFDGTDTQYF. The CDR3 DNA reads TGTGCCAGCAGCTTAGATGGGCGGGGTTTCGACGGCACAGATACGCAGTATTTT. Combining the CDR3 with reference TRBV7-9 and TRBJ2-3 gives the whole variable domain DTGVSQNPRHKITKRGQNVTFRCDPISEHNRLYWYRQTLGQGPEFLTYFQNEAQLEKSRLLSDRFSAERPKGSFSTLEIQRTEQGDSAMYLCASSLDGRGFDGTDTQYFGPGTRLTVL.

V is TRBV5-6 and J is TRBJ1-1; the D gene is possibly TRBD1 (5 bases). Trimming pared 0 bases from V and 11 bases from J, leaving 14 bases between. The germline V gene encodes CDR1 SGHDT and CDR2 YYEEEE. This CDR3 contains 13 residues. The CDR3 here is CASSLDGRDAAFF. CDR3 bases: TGTGCCAGCAGCTTGGATGGCAGGGATGCTGCTTTCTTT.

The chain carries TRBV25-1 and TRBJ1-5; D might be TRBD1 (5 bases). This CDR3 spans 16 amino acids. Trimming removed 4 bases from V and 5 bases from J, with 18 bases in between. Germline CDR1 and CDR2: MGHDK and SYGVNS. CDR3 nucleotide sequence: TGTGCCAGCAGTGCGTCGGGACCCTTGAGGGATCAGCCCCAGCATTTT. Translating it yields CASSASGPLRDQPQHF.

The rearrangement joins TRBV5-6 to TRBJ2-7; D perhaps matches TRBD1 (6 bases). Trimming removed 2 bases at V and 2 bases at J, with 11 bases between. CDR3 length: 14 amino acids. Germline V gives CDR1 SGHDT, CDR2 YYEEEE. The CDR3 reads CASSFMDSPYEQYF. CDR3 DNA sequence: TGTGCCAGCAGCTTTATGGACAGTCCCTACGAGCAGTACTTC.

On this clone itself: Other DNA sequences from this sample encode an identical CDR3 as well. The chain links TRBV7-8 to TRBJ1-5; D remains unclear. Germline CDR1 is SGHVS and CDR2 is FQNEAQ. V shed 1 base and J shed 7 bases, with 5 bases lying between them. The CDR3 contains 12 residues. The CDR3 DNA is TGTGCCAGCAGCTTAGAAATACAGCCCCAGCATTTT. Encoded protein: CASSLEIQPQHF.

This rearrangement joins TRBV4-2 to TRBJ2-7; 11 bases match TRBD2. Germline V CDR1 and CDR2: LGHNA, YNFKEQ. The CDR3 is 16 residues long. Trimming cost V 3 bases and J 4 bases; bases outside gene matches: 8. The CDR3 DNA sequence: TGTGCCAGCAGCCAGGGAATAGCGGGGGGGCTTTACGAGCAGTACTTC. The encoded protein is CASSQGIAGGLYEQYF.